The 28 T cell receptor beta chains below were found in one sample sequenced in a study of T cell responses to AZD1222 COVID-19 vaccine. The protocol was immunoSEQ multiplex PCR, while the TCRdb copy is restricted to in-frame clones and leaves out a portion. The sample lists about 130,000 clones, 85% to 90% seen once, with 20% to 25% in the top ten. Sequenced material: peripheral blood, taken on day 0 of AZD1222 vaccination. The receptors here all came from an adult in good health.

This rearrangement joins TRBV12-3 or TRBV12-4 to TRBJ1-2, with 7 bases identical to TRBD1. This CDR3 region has 13 residues. V was clipped by 7 bases and J by 6 bases; unmatched bases: 8. CDR3 amino acids: CASTQTGFDGYTF. The CDR3 DNA follows: TGTGCCAGCACCCAGACAGGGTTCGATGGCTACACCTTC.

The chain carries TRBV29-1 and TRBJ2-7; 7 bases match TRBD1. Trimming cost V 7 bases and J 2 bases; bases outside gene matches: 8. There are 13 residues in the CDR3. Germline V gives CDR1 SQVTM, CDR2 ANQGSEA. The CDR3 spells CSAYRDSPYEQYF. CDR3 bases: TGCAGCGCATACAGGGACAGCCCCTACGAGCAGTACTTC.

J is TRBJ2-7 and V is TRBV28; D is tentatively TRBD1 or TRBD2 (5 bases each). Germline V gives CDR1 MDHEN, CDR2 SYDVKM. With 3 bases removed from V and 3 bases from J, the gap between germline ends came to 12 bases. The CDR3 sequence is 14 residues long. For the CDR3, the DNA is TGTGCCAGCAGTTTTTTTAAGGGGAGCTACGAGCAGTACTTC. Translating gives CASSFFKGSYEQYF.

The rearrangement joins TRBV15 to TRBJ1-6, with 7 nucleotides matching TRBD1. This CDR3 has 16 amino acids. V lost 3 bases and J lost 5; bases outside the gene matches: 7. CDR1 and CDR2 (germline): LNHNV, YYDKDF (reference sequence). The CDR3 DNA follows: TGTGCCACCAGCAGGGCCCCGGGACAGAATAATTCACCCCTCCACTTT. Amino acids: CATSRAPGQNNSPLHF.

The V gene is TRBV5-1, the J gene TRBJ2-7; no clear D. Trimming stripped 4 bases from V and 4 bases from J, with 6 bases between. CDR1 SGHRS and CDR2 YFSETQ come from the germline V gene. CDR3 length equals 11 residues. CDR3 in amino acids: CASSPDYEQYF. The CDR3 DNA follows: TGCGCCAGCAGCCCGGATTACGAGCAGTACTTC.

The J gene is TRBJ2-3, the V gene TRBV4-1, with TRBD2 identical over 9 bases. V trimming: 1 base; J trimming: 2 bases; junction bases outside the gene matches: 4. Germline assignment: CDR1 MGHRA and CDR2 YSYEKL. This CDR3 is 16 amino acids long. CDR3 loop: CASSQGSSGDTDTQYF. The CDR3, as DNA: TGCGCCAGCAGCCAAGGTTCTAGCGGGGACACAGATACGCAGTATTTT.

The gene calls are TRBV6-2 or TRBV6-3 and TRBJ2-3; D not resolved. Germline CDR1 is MNHEY and CDR2 is SVGEGT. The CDR3 runs 11 residues. Trimming pared 5 bases from V and 0 bases from J, leaving 0 bases between. The CDR3 spells CASSSTDTQYF. The DNA of the CDR3 is TGTGCCAGCAGTAGCACAGATACGCAGTATTTT.

The V gene is TRBV4-1, the J gene TRBJ1-2; D remains unclear. The CDR3 totals 13 residues. Germline values: CDR1 MGHRA, CDR2 YSYEKL. Between the trimmed V and J ends, which lost 1 base and 7 bases, there was a span of 10 bases. CDR3 sequence (DNA): TGCGCCAGCAGCCAAGCAGGAGGAGGTGGCTACACCTTC. Translated: CASSQAGGGGYTF.

The chain combines TRBV3-1 (or the pseudogene TRBV3-2) with TRBJ1-6; D is undetermined. The germline CDR1 and CDR2 sequences are LGHDT and YNNKEL (reference sequence). CDR3 size: 18 residues. Trimming left V 0 bases short and J 0 bases short, with 12 bases between. The CDR3 DNA sequence: TGTGCCAGCAGCCAAGATCCGGGCAGGAGCTCCTATAATTCACCCCTCCACTTT. This encodes CASSQDPGRSSYNSPLHF.

This clone was recorded only once. The chain employs TRBV6-5 and TRBJ2-7; a possible D gene is TRBD1 (5 bases). V was shortened by 8 bases and J by 4 bases, with 6 bases between the two germline ends. The CDR3 extends over 10 amino acids. Per the germline V gene, CDR1 is MNHEY and CDR2 is SVGAGI. This CDR3 is CASGAYEQYF. The CDR3, as DNA: TGTGCCAGCGGGGCGTACGAGCAGTACTTC.

This clone was counted a single time. V and J are TRBV7-9 and TRBJ2-7, with D unclear. The germline CDR1 and CDR2 sequences are SEHNR and FQNEAQ (reference sequence). The CDR3 has 12 amino acids. Trimming took off 8 bases at V and 7 bases at J, with 15 bases between the two ends. For the CDR3, the DNA is TGTGCCAGCCAATCGTTACAGCCGGAGCAGTACTTC. Protein: CASQSLQPEQYF.

The rearrangement joins TRBV6-6 to TRBJ1-1, with a possible D match to TRBD1 (5 bases). V dropped 5 bases and J dropped 1 base, with 11 bases sitting between them. The CDR3 has 14 amino acids. The germline CDR1 and CDR2 sequences are MNHNY and SVGAGI (reference sequence). This CDR3 is CASSPTGRNTEAFF. The CDR3 DNA is TGTGCCAGCAGTCCCACAGGAAGGAACACTGAAGCTTTCTTT.

This chain joins TRBV5-1 and TRBJ1-1; D unclear. The CDR3 consists of 13 residues. Germline V gives CDR1 SGHRS, CDR2 YFSETQ. V lost 1 base and J 1 base, leaving 5 bases between the germline ends. In nucleotides, the CDR3 is TGCGCCAGCAGCTTGTACGAGAACACTGAAGCTTTCTTT. It is translated as CASSLYENTEAFF.

The V gene is TRBV20-1, the J gene TRBJ1-5; no reliable D call. The CDR3 spans 11 residues. Trimming stripped 5 bases from V and 5 bases from J, with 7 bases between. Germline V gene lookup returns CDR1 DFQATT and CDR2 SNEGSKA (reference sequence). The CDR3 DNA follows: TGCAGTGCTCTCGGGGATCAGCCCCAGCATTTT. This translates into CSALGDQPQHF.

The chain has TRBV7-2 and TRBJ1-5; 7 positions match TRBD1. Germline CDR1 SGHTA, CDR2 FQGNSA. Trimming took 3 bases from V and 0 from J; bases not matched to a gene: 5. The CDR3 totals 16 residues. The DNA for the CDR3 is TGTGCCAGCAGCTTGGGGGGACAGCTTAGCAATCAGCCCCAGCATTTT. Translated, it gives CASSLGGQLSNQPQHF. Supplemented by reference TRBV7-2 and TRBJ1-5, the full variable domain reads GAGVSQSPSNKVTEKGKDVELRCDPISGHTALYWYRQSLGQGLEFLIYFQGNSAPDKSGLPSDRFSAERTGGSVSTLTIQRTQQEDSAVYLCASSLGGQLSNQPQHFGDGTRLSIL.

The chain uses TRBV15 and TRBJ2-7, with 8 bases fitting TRBD2. The CDR3 has 13 residues. The J segment lost 1 base and the V segment lost 5 bases, leaving 1 base of the junction unmatched. Germline lookup yields CDR1 LNHNV and CDR2 YYDKDF (reference sequence). This CDR3 reads CATSGTSSYEQYF. The CDR3 DNA reads TGTGCCACCAGCGGGACTAGTTCCTACGAGCAGTACTTC. The variable domain in full, with the rest retrieved from reference TRBV15 and TRBJ2-7, is DAMVIQNPRYQVTQFGKPVTLSCSQTLNHNVMYWYQQKSSQAPKLLFHYYDKDFNNEADTPDNFQSRRPNTSFCFLDIRSPGLGDTAMYLCATSGTSSYEQYFGPGTRLTVT.

This chain links TRBV18 with TRBJ1-2, with 10 bases that match TRBD1. The trim removed 3 bases at V and 4 bases at J, leaving 5 bases unmatched. Per germline, CDR1 KGHSH and CDR2 LQKENI. The CDR3 length is 15 residues. CDR3 DNA sequence: TGTGCCAGCTCACCTTCGGACAGGGGGGGCTATGGCTACACCTTC. Amino acids: CASSPSDRGGYGYTF.

As regards this clone: One end of the junction does not line up with germline, which may come from a read error. The genes are TRBV15 and TRBJ2-7; weak D call: TRBD1 (6 bases). From germline, CDR1 is LNHNV and CDR2 YYDKDF (reference sequence). This CDR3 comprises 15 residues. The CDR3 DNA reads as TGTGCCACCAGCATCAGACCACAGGGTCACGGGGTTCGCTCATTC. It is translated as CATSIRPQGHGVRSF.

The chain carries TRBV10-2 and TRBJ1-5, with D hard to call. Trimming cost V 0 bases and J 1 base, with 1 base left between them. The CDR3 runs to 13 residues. CDR1 and CDR2 from the germline V gene are WSHSY and SAAADI. CDR3 in amino acids: CASSESSNQPQHF. DNA of the CDR3: TGCGCCAGCAGTGAGTCGAGCAATCAGCCCCAGCATTTT.

CDR3 amino acids: CASSLRRTGNTIYF. CDR3 sequence (DNA): TGTGCCAGCAGCTTACGTCGGACTGGAAACACCATATATTTT. The V and J genes are TRBV11-2 and TRBJ1-3, with D uncertain. This CDR3 has 14 amino acids. Germline CDR1 is SGHAT and CDR2 is FQNNGV. V was pared by 2 bases and J by 2 bases, with 7 bases between.

V and J are TRBV15 and TRBJ2-7; 10 bases agree with TRBD1. The CDR3 contains 14 residues. V lost 7 bases and J lost 0; bases outside the gene matches: 3. CDR1 is LNHNV and CDR2 is YYDKDF in the germline V gene (reference sequence). DNA for the CDR3: TGTGCCACCACCTGGGACAGGGGCTCCTACGAGCAGTACTTC. Its translation is CATTWDRGSYEQYF.

On this clone: Sequence at one end of the junction differs from germline and may be a read error. The CDR3 reads CASRVWAEETQYF. The CDR3 nucleotides read TGTGCAAGCAGGGTGTGGGCAGAGGAGACCCAGTACTTC. The genes are TRBV27 and TRBJ2-5; maybe TRBD1 (5 bases). This CDR3 region has 13 residues. Germline V lookup: CDR1 MNHEY, CDR2 SMNVEV (reference sequence).

V and J are TRBV7-2 and TRBJ2-7; TRBD2 agrees at 10 bases. Trimming took 3 bases from V and 0 from J; bases not matched to a gene: 2. This CDR3 is built from 15 residues. Germline CDR1 SGHTA, CDR2 FQGNSA. CDR3 loop: CASSFGTSDSYEQYF. The CDR3 DNA reads as TGTGCCAGCAGCTTCGGGACTAGCGACTCCTACGAGCAGTACTTC. The entire variable domain, with the rest obtained from reference TRBV7-2 and TRBJ2-7, is as follows: GAGVSQSPSNKVTEKGKDVELRCDPISGHTALYWYRQSLGQGLEFLIYFQGNSAPDKSGLPSDRFSAERTGGSVSTLTIQRTQQEDSAVYLCASSFGTSDSYEQYFGPGTRLTVT.

CDR3 nucleotides: TGTGCCAGCAGCTTAACCGGGACAGGGGACTATGGCTACACCTTC. Protein: CASSLTGTGDYGYTF. The chain carries TRBV7-2 and TRBJ1-2; 10 nucleotides align to TRBD1. CDR3 length: 15 residues. V lost 2 bases and J lost 3; bases outside the gene matches: 3. The germline V gene encodes CDR1 SGHTA and CDR2 FQGNSA.

V and J are TRBV5-1 and TRBJ2-1; D call uncertain. The CDR3 extends over 16 amino acids. Germline assignment: CDR1 SGHRS and CDR2 YFSETQ. Trimming shortened V by 4 bases and J by 4 bases, and 18 bases separated the two germline ends. The CDR3 nucleotides read TGCGCCAGCAGCCTGAGGAGTCAGCCGAGTTACAATGAGCAGTTCTTC. Its translation is CASSLRSQPSYNEQFF.

The chain uses TRBV15 and TRBJ2-3, with TRBD2 identical over 7 bases. This CDR3 is built from 16 residues. J gave up 6 bases and V 4 bases, and 13 bases lay outside the gene matches. Germline assignment: CDR1 LNHNV and CDR2 YYDKDF (reference sequence). The chain's CDR3 is CATSTSHGRGEDTQYF. The CDR3 nucleotides read TGTGCCACCAGCACTTCCCATGGACGGGGGGAGGATACGCAGTATTTT.

The chain joins TRBV15 to TRBJ1-4; 8 bases are a match to TRBD1. CDR1 and CDR2 (germline): LNHNV, YYDKDF (reference sequence). The CDR3 runs to 17 residues. The ends lost 5 bases at V and 0 bases at J; junction bases unmatched: 8. Here the CDR3 DNA reads TGTGCCACCAGCCCCCGTAGGACAGGGACAACTAATGAAAAACTGTTTTTT. Translated, it gives CATSPRRTGTTNEKLFF.

This clone has more than one count but fewer than ten. The genes are TRBV19 and TRBJ1-5, with 9 bases that match TRBD1. The J segment lost 4 bases and the V segment lost 6 bases, leaving 7 bases of the junction unmatched. This CDR3 has 15 residues. Germline V gene data show CDR1 as LNHDA and CDR2 as SQIVND (reference sequence). The chain's CDR3 is CASRGTGLGNQPQHF. DNA of the CDR3: TGTGCCAGTAGGGGGACAGGGCTGGGTAATCAGCCCCAGCATTTT.